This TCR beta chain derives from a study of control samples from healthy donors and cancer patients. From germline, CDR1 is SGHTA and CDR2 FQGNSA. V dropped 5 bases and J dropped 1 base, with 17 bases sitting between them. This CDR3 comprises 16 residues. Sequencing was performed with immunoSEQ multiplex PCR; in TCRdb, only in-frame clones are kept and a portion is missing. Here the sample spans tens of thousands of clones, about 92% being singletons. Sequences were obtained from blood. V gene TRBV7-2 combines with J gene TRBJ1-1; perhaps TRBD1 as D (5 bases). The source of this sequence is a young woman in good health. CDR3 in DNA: TGTGCCAGCAGCCTCCGGGACCGGATTTGGAACACTGAAGCTTTCTTT. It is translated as CASSLRDRIWNTEAFF.